The 27 T cell receptor beta chains listed next were all sequenced from one sample in a study of tumor and adjacent non-tumor tissue in lung cancer. The template was RNA from unsorted bulk tissue. This non-tumor lung sample came from over 3 cm beyond the tumor edge. The library came from three nested PCR rounds adapted from ARM-PCR protocols. TCRdb redid the calling of the multiplex PCR reads with MiXCR, one entry per CDR3 protein. Of 60,000 to 70,000 distinct CDR3 sequences in the sample, around 82% were seen once. The material sequenced was distant non-tumor lung tissue. These receptors all come from a man aged 55 to 70 with non-small cell lung cancer.

A few counts support this clonotype. The V and J genes are TRBV29-1 and TRBJ1-1; D is unclear. CDR1 and CDR2 (germline): SQVTM, ANQGSEA. V was pared by 4 bases and J by 3 bases, with 15 bases between. The CDR3 spans 14 residues. The CDR3 DNA follows: TGCAGCGTTGCTTATGAGGGTTGGGACACTGAAGCTTTCTTT. Amino acid sequence: CSVAYEGWDTEAFF.

As to this clonotype: A junction end diverges from the germline sequence, so it may reflect a read error. The rearrangement joins TRBV2 to TRBJ2-3; 10 positions agree with TRBD2. The CDR3 is 14 amino acids. Looked up from germline, CDR1 is SNHLY and CDR2 is FYNNEI. The DNA of the CDR3 is TGCGTCAGCAGGACTAGCGGCTATGCAGATACGCAGTATTTT. This translates into CVSRTSGYADTQYF.

V gene TRBV12-3 or TRBV12-4 combines with J gene TRBJ1-5; TRBD1 might be the D (6 bases). The V end was cut by 3 bases, the J end by 6 bases, with 12 bases between. The CDR3 runs 14 residues. The CDR3 nucleotides are TGTGCCAGCAGTTTCATGGGGGGCAGTCAGCCCCAGCATTTT. Translation: CASSFMGGSQPQHF.

As for this clonotype: Since a much larger clone is just one base distant, this may be a read error. This chain connects TRBV15 to TRBJ2-7, with a possible D match to TRBD1 (5 bases). Trimming removed 0 bases from V and 4 bases from J, with 10 bases in between. The CDR3 covers 14 residues. Looked up from germline, CDR1 is LNHNV and CDR2 is YYDKDF (reference sequence). CDR3 nucleotides: TGTGCCACCAGCAGAGACAGGGATGGTTACGAGCAGTACTTC. As protein: CATSRDRDGYEQYF.

Comment on this clonotype: At one of its ends the junction is not consistent with the germline gene, which may arise from a read error. This chain uses TRBV7-9 with TRBJ1-5, with a weak D call TRBD1 (6 bases). From germline, CDR1 is SEHNR and CDR2 FQNEAQ (reference sequence). The CDR3 covers 14 residues. In DNA form, the CDR3 reads TGTGCCTGCAGCACAGGGTTTAGCAATCAGCCCCAGCATTTT. It translates to CACSTGFSNQPQHF.

This clonotype was counted a single time. The junction departs from the called germline gene at one end, perhaps through a read error. The chain links TRBV10-3 to TRBJ2-1; maybe TRBD2 (5 bases). Germline values: CDR1 ENHRY, CDR2 SYGVKD. The CDR3 totals 15 residues. CDR3: CPISDRAGGSNEQFF. In nucleotides, the CDR3 is TGTCCCATCAGTGATCGAGCAGGAGGCTCCAATGAGCAGTTCTTC.

This clonotype was counted between two and nine times. V usage is TRBV12-3 or TRBV12-4 and J usage is TRBJ2-7, with D possibly matching TRBD2 (6 bases). There are 13 residues in the CDR3. Trimming left V 11 bases short and J 2 bases short, with 16 bases between. In DNA form, the CDR3 reads TGTGCCTCTCAGTGGGACTGCACCTACGAGCAGTACTTC. As protein: CASQWDCTYEQYF.

The J gene is TRBJ2-1, the V gene TRBV14, with D maybe TRBD1 (5 bases). CDR1 and CDR2 (germline): SGHDN, FVKESK. Trimming took 0 bases from V and 7 from J, leaving 10 bases between them. The CDR3 runs to 14 residues. The CDR3, as DNA: TGTGCCAGCAGCCAAGAGCGACAGAATAATGAGCAGTTCTTC. Amino acid sequence: CASSQERQNNEQFF.

Points on this clonotype: One end of the junction does not line up with germline, which may come from a read error. This chain connects TRBV11-2 to TRBJ2-7; D may be TRBD1 or TRBD2 (5 bases each). The CDR3 covers 15 residues. Germline CDR1 reads SGHAT; CDR2 reads FQNNGV. The CDR3 sequence: CASSLDRGGRYEQCF. As DNA, the CDR3 is TGTGCCAGCAGCCTAGATCGTGGGGGACGCTACGAGCAGTGCTTC. The full variable domain, rest sourced from reference TRBV11-2 and TRBJ2-7, is EAGVAQSPRYKIIEKRQSVAFWCNPISGHATLYWYQQILGQGPKLLIQFQNNGVVDDSQLPKDRFSAERLKGVDSTLKIQPAKLEDSAVYLCASSLDRGGRYEQCFGPGTRLTVT.

This clonotype has ten or more counts. This chain uses TRBV24-1 with TRBJ1-5; D gene unclear. V lost 2 bases, J lost 2 bases, and 6 bases lay in between. CDR3 length equals 14 residues. In germline, CDR1 is KGHDR, CDR2 SFDVKD. CDR3 sequence: CATSDWSGNQPQHF. The CDR3 DNA reads as TGTGCCACCAGTGATTGGTCAGGCAATCAGCCCCAGCATTTT.

With respect to this clonotype: The junction does not match germline at one end; this may be a read error. CDR3: CSVGAGGIGCTDTQCF. The DNA of the CDR3 is TGCAGCGTTGGAGCGGGAGGCATTGGATGCACAGATACGCAGTGTTTT. The chain has TRBV29-1 and TRBJ2-3, with 9 bases lining up with TRBD2. Germline lookup yields CDR1 SQVTM and CDR2 ANQGSEA. The CDR3 is 16 residues long.

This clonotype was observed a handful of times. The chain carries TRBV5-5 and TRBJ2-3, with TRBD2 as a possible D gene (5 bases). There are 15 residues in the CDR3. V gave up 4 bases and J gave up 12 bases, with 24 bases separating them. Germline V gene sequence: CDR1 SGHKS, CDR2 YYEKEE (reference sequence). The CDR3 DNA is TGTGCCAGCAGCCGGTGGGGAGAGCGGCCATATCCACAGTATTTT. It yields the protein CASSRWGERPYPQYF.

With respect to this clonotype: The junction shows a germline mismatch at one end, possibly a read error. This chain uses TRBV6-1 with TRBJ2-7; 7 bases match TRBD1. The CDR3 totals 16 residues. Germline values: CDR1 MNHNS, CDR2 SASEGT. The CDR3 DNA sequence: TGTGCCAACAGTGACCCCAGGAGGACAGGCTCCTACGAGCAGTACTTC. Translating it yields CANSDPRRTGSYEQYF.

Turning to this clonotype: One end of the junction fails to match germline, which may point to a read error. J is TRBJ2-1 and V is TRBV11-1; perhaps TRBD1 as D (6 bases). Germline lookup yields CDR1 SGHAT and CDR2 FQDESV (reference sequence). The CDR3 spans 16 residues. CDR3 in DNA: TGTGCTAGCAGTCCAGGGGCGCGGTGGGGATACAATGAGCAGTTCTTC. It yields the protein CASSPGARWGYNEQFF.

On this clonotype: At one end the junction does not follow the germline gene, possibly because of a read error. The chain uses TRBV12-3 or TRBV12-4 and TRBJ2-5; D is possibly TRBD1 (6 bases). CDR3 size: 15 residues. In nucleotides, the CDR3 is TGTGCAAGCATCCACGGACAGCATTGGGGAGAGGCCCAGTACTTC. This translates into CASIHGQHWGEAQYF.

As regards this clonotype: This may come from a read error, since a much larger clone is one base off. This chain links TRBV2 with TRBJ1-5, with D unresolved. The germline gives CDR1 SNHLY, CDR2 FYNNEI. CDR3 length: 15 amino acids. This CDR3 reads CASNEIRLENQPQHF. CDR3 coding DNA: TGTGCCAGCAATGAAATTCGGCTGGAGAATCAGCCCCAGCATTTT. The full variable domain, in which reference TRBV2 and TRBJ1-5 provide the parts outside the CDR3, is EPEVTQTPSHQVTQMGQEVILRCVPISNHLYFYWYRQILGQKVEFLVSFYNNEISEKSEIFDDQFSVERPDGSNFTLKIRSTKLEDSAMYFCASNEIRLENQPQHFGDGTRLSIL.

This clonotype has just one count. This rearrangement joins TRBV5-6 to TRBJ2-5, with 10 positions matching TRBD2. V trimming: 4 bases; J trimming: 0 bases; junction bases outside the gene matches: 9. Germline assignment: CDR1 SGHDT and CDR2 YYEEEE. CDR3 length: 17 residues. CDR3 in DNA: TGTGCCAGCAGCATGCCACGGACTAGCGGCTACCAAGAGACCCAGTACTTC. Translating it yields CASSMPRTSGYQETQYF. Full variable domain (missing parts from reference TRBV5-6 and TRBJ2-5): DAGVTQSPTHLIKTRGQQVTLRCSPKSGHDTVSWYQQALGQGPQFIFQYYEEEERQRGNFPDRFSGHQFPNYSSELNVNALLLGDSALYLCASSMPRTSGYQETQYFGPGTRLLVL.

As concerns this clonotype: Germline and junction disagree at one end, which may indicate a read error. The V gene is TRBV6-1, the J gene TRBJ2-6; tentatively, D is TRBD1 (5 bases). Germline V gene sequence: CDR1 MNHNS, CDR2 SASEGT. The CDR3 consists of 14 residues. CDR3 sequence (DNA): TGTGCCAGCAGTGACAACTCTGGGGCCAACCTCATGACCTTC. Its protein product is CASSDNSGANLMTF.

There are a few counts of this clonotype. Given a much more abundant clone one base away, this may be a read error. V gene TRBV20-1 combines with J gene TRBJ2-1, with 7 bases that match TRBD1. V was pared by 3 bases and J by 5 bases, with 7 bases of the junction left unmatched. This CDR3 region has 14 residues. Germline V lookup: CDR1 DFQATT, CDR2 SNEGSKA (reference sequence). CDR3 coding DNA: TGCAGTGCTAGTGACAGGGAAAGTAACAATGAGCAGTTCTTC. Its protein is CSASDRESNNEQFF.

This clonotype was counted many times. A much larger clone lies a single base off, so this may be a read error. The rearrangement links TRBV29-1 to TRBJ2-1, with D perhaps matching TRBD2 (5 bases). CDR3 length: 13 residues. Germline CDR1 and CDR2: SQVTM and ANQGSEA. Trimming cost V 1 base and J 5 bases, with 9 bases left between them. The CDR3 loop is CSVEVWENNEQFF. CDR3 nucleotide sequence: TGCAGCGTTGAAGTATGGGAGAACAATGAGCAGTTCTTC.

This clonotype was counted once. Compared with germline, one end of the junction differs, possibly owing to a read error. The rearrangement uses TRBV4-1 and TRBJ1-1; D is unresolved. Germline V gene data show CDR1 as MGHRA and CDR2 as YSYEKL. The CDR3 loop spans 11 amino acids. The CDR3 DNA sequence: TGCTCCAGGAGCCACAGCTCTGAAGCTTTCTTT. Translation: CSRSHSSEAFF.

Of note for this clonotype: One end of the junction varies from germline; a read error may be responsible. The rearrangement links TRBV6-5 to TRBJ1-5, with D possibly TRBD1 on 5 matching bases. The CDR3 runs 18 residues. Germline V gene data show CDR1 as MNHEY and CDR2 as SVGAGI. The CDR3 DNA follows: TGTGCCTGCAGTAACCGGGGCACCGGGAGAATGGGCAATCAGGCCCTGCATTTT. Translation: CACSNRGTGRMGNQALHF.

Comment on this clonotype: A much larger clone sits a single nucleotide away, making a read error possible. This sequence joins TRBV5-1 and TRBJ2-3; the D gene is possibly TRBD2 (6 bases). Germline V gene sequence: CDR1 SGHRS, CDR2 YFSETQ. This CDR3 has 21 residues. The CDR3 coding sequence is TGCGCCAGCAGCTTTTATGGGACGGGGACCGGGACTCCCACGGTCACAGATACGCAGTTTTTT. As protein: CASSFYGTGTGTPTVTDTQFF.

This sequence joins TRBV11-2 and TRBJ1-1; a possible D gene is TRBD1 (5 bases). Germline CDR1 is SGHAT and CDR2 is FQNNGV. This CDR3 spans 13 amino acids. Trimming shortened V by 1 base and J by 9 bases, and 12 bases separated the two germline ends. CDR3: CASSLGVGAKAFF. The CDR3 nucleotides are TGTGCCAGCAGCTTAGGGGTCGGGGCTAAAGCTTTCTTT.

The chain employs TRBV24-1 and TRBJ2-7; D tentatively reads TRBD1 or TRBD2 (5 bases each). Trimming stripped 9 bases from V and 3 bases from J, with 14 bases between. Germline lookup yields CDR1 KGHDR and CDR2 SFDVKD. The CDR3 sequence is 13 residues long. The CDR3 here is CATCVAQGYEQYF. The CDR3 DNA reads TGTGCCACCTGTGTAGCGCAGGGCTACGAGCAGTACTTC.

Comment on this clonotype: Lacking the conserved final phenylalanine or tryptophan, this CDR3 likely reflects a read error. This chain connects TRBV6-5 to TRBJ1-1, with a weak D call TRBD1 (6 bases). The CDR3 contains 15 residues. Germline lookup yields CDR1 MNHEY and CDR2 SVGAGI. CDR3 in DNA: TGTGCCAGCAGTTACGGCGGTCAGGGGTCCACTCAAGCTTTCCTT. Translated, it gives CASSYGGQGSTQAFL.

This chain links TRBV6-1 with TRBJ1-5; D is possibly TRBD1 (6 bases). The germline gives CDR1 MNHNS, CDR2 SASEGT. The CDR3 spans 17 residues. The CDR3 here is CVNWGVGGLQEGQPQHF. In DNA form, the CDR3 reads TGTGTCAACTGGGGCGTGGGGGGCCTGCAAGAAGGTCAGCCCCAGCATTTT.